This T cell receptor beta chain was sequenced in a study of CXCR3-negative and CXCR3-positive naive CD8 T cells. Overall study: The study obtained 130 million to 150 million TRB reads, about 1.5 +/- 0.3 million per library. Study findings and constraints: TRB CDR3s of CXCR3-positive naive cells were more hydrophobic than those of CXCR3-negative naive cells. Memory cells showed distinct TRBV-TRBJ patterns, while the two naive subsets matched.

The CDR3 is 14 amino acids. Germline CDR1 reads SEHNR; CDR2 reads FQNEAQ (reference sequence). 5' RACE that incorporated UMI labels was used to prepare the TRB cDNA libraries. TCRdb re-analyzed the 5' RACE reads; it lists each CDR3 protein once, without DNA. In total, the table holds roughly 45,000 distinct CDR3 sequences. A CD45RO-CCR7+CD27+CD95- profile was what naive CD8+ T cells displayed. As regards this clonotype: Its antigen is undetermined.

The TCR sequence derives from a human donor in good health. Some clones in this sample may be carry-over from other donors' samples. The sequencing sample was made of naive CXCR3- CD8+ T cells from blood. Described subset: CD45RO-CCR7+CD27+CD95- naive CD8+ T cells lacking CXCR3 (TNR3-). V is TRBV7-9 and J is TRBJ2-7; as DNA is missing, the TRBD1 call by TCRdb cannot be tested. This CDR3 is CASSYRDRGYEQYF.